One and the same sample provided the 32 T cell receptor beta chains below, sequenced in a study of T cells after yellow fever vaccination. TCRdb analysed the 5' RACE reads with MiXCR anew, one entry per CDR3 protein. The sample has around 610,000 distinct CDR3 sequences, approximately 12% seen once. The source was PBMCs, collected on the day of the yellow fever booster vaccination. The origin of the receptors is a man aged 25-40 years who received the YFV17D yellow fever vaccine.

This clonotype has just a few counts. The V call is TRBV29-1, the J call TRBJ2-5; no clear D gene. Trimming shortened V by 2 bases and J by 7 bases, and 8 bases separated the two germline ends. Germline CDR1 SQVTM, CDR2 ANQGSEA. The CDR3 is 11 residues long. The CDR3 here is CSVEFGSTQYF. The CDR3 nucleotides read TGCAGCGTTGAATTTGGCTCGACCCAGTACTTC.

There are a few counts of this clonotype. This sequence joins TRBV12-3 or TRBV12-4 and TRBJ2-1; 10 nucleotides line up with TRBD1. Unmatched junction bases numbered 6, after V lost 5 bases and J lost 8 bases. This CDR3 spans 14 amino acids. CDR3 protein: CASSPGTGVDEQFF. The CDR3 coding sequence is TGTGCCAGCAGTCCGGGGACAGGGGTCGATGAGCAGTTCTTC.

This clonotype was counted many times. The J gene is TRBJ2-7, the V gene TRBV7-2; D ambiguous. Germline CDR1 is SGHTA and CDR2 is FQGNSA. V was cut by 5 bases and J by 4 bases, with 9 bases left in between. CDR3 length: 12 amino acids. DNA of the CDR3: TGTGCCAGCAGCGTCGGAACATACGAGCAGTACTTC. This translates into CASSVGTYEQYF.

This clonotype was counted many times. The genes are TRBV5-5 and TRBJ2-3; possible D gene TRBD2, 6 bases. The CDR3 loop spans 14 amino acids. CDR1 is SGHKS, CDR2 YYEKEE, per germline (reference sequence). Trimming removed 6 bases from V and 2 bases from J, with 13 bases in between. The CDR3 region has the DNA TGTGCCAGCACCAACGGGACTCACACAGATACGCAGTATTTT. Its protein product is CASTNGTHTDTQYF.

The chain combines TRBV6-2 or TRBV6-3 with TRBJ2-7; TRBD2 matches 11 bases. Germline lookup yields CDR1 MNHEY and CDR2 SVGEGT. CDR3 length: 14 residues. J lost 5 bases, V lost 4 bases, and 4 bases had no gene match. The CDR3 region has the DNA TGTGCCAGCAGTTCTACTAGCGGGAGTAACGAGCAGTACTTC. It codes for CASSSTSGSNEQYF.

There are a few counts of this clonotype. This CDR3 is CSARGQGINQPQHF. CDR3 sequence (DNA): TGCAGTGCTAGAGGACAGGGTATAAATCAGCCCCAGCATTTT. The chain is built from TRBV20-1 and TRBJ1-5; 7 bases are a match to TRBD1. The CDR3 length is 14 residues. J lost 4 bases, V lost 1 base, and 4 bases had no gene match. Germline V gives CDR1 DFQATT, CDR2 SNEGSKA (reference sequence).

The chain is built from TRBV2 and TRBJ1-1; D is possibly TRBD1 (5 bases). With 4 bases removed from V and 3 bases from J, the gap between germline ends came to 9 bases. In germline, CDR1 is SNHLY, CDR2 FYNNEI. There are 13 residues in the CDR3. The CDR3 sequence: CASSVDTYTEAFF. CDR3 coding DNA: TGTGCCAGCAGTGTGGACACCTACACTGAAGCTTTCTTT.

In DNA form, the CDR3 reads TGTGCCAGCAGAACAGGGGGCGCGTCTTACGAGCAGTACTTC. Translated, it gives CASRTGGASYEQYF. J is TRBJ2-7 and V is TRBV6-1; the match to TRBD1 covers 9 bases. The germline CDR1 and CDR2 sequences are MNHNS and SASEGT. The V segment lost 6 bases and the J segment 4 bases; nucleotides outside the gene matches: 7. The CDR3 extends over 14 amino acids.

The rearrangement links TRBV11-2 to TRBJ2-3, with 10 bases fitting TRBD2. Looked up from germline, CDR1 is SGHAT and CDR2 is FQNNGV. The CDR3 covers 18 residues. V was clipped by 3 bases and J by 3 bases; unmatched bases: 12. This CDR3 is CASSFGLAVLTGTDTQYF. The DNA for the CDR3 is TGTGCCAGCAGCTTCGGACTAGCGGTCTTAACGGGGACAGATACGCAGTATTTT.

The V gene is TRBV6-1, the J gene TRBJ2-2, with 7 positions matching TRBD1. This CDR3 is 14 amino acids long. Germline assignment: CDR1 MNHNS and CDR2 SASEGT. J lost 4 bases, V lost 5 bases, and 4 bases had no gene match. The chain's CDR3 is CASSRQGGTGELFF. CDR3 sequence (DNA): TGTGCCAGCAGTCGACAGGGTGGCACCGGGGAGCTGTTTTTT.

This clonotype turned up a few times. DNA of the CDR3: TGTGCCAGCAGTTTAGCGAGGGGCCAGGAGCAGTTCTTC. Protein sequence: CASSLARGQEQFF. The chain carries TRBV12-3 or TRBV12-4 and TRBJ2-1; D is possibly TRBD1 or TRBD2 (5 bases each). V was cut by 0 bases and J by 10 bases, with 10 bases left in between. There are 13 residues in the CDR3.

This clonotype was seen only a few times. CDR3 amino acids: CAISTQGGHQPQHF. Written as DNA, the CDR3 is TGTGCCATCAGTACACAGGGGGGACATCAGCCCCAGCATTTT. The genes are TRBV10-3 and TRBJ1-5, with TRBD1 matching 8 bases. Losses at the gene ends were 5 bases for V and 5 bases for J; bases not matched to a gene: 5. The CDR3 spans 14 residues. Germline loops: CDR1 ENHRY, CDR2 SYGVKD.

The rearrangement joins TRBV14 to TRBJ2-5, with D tentatively TRBD1 or TRBD2 (5 bases each). Trimming cost V 3 bases and J 5 bases, with 16 bases left between them. CDR3 length equals 15 residues. CDR1 and CDR2 (germline): SGHDN, FVKESK. The CDR3 coding sequence is TGTGCCAGCAGCCAGGGGGACCGCCTGGAGGAGACCCAGTACTTC. It specifies CASSQGDRLEETQYF.

This clonotype has a handful of counts. The chain is built from TRBV28 and TRBJ2-1; unclear D gene. Germline values: CDR1 MDHEN, CDR2 SYDVKM. The CDR3 is made up of 14 amino acids. V shed 5 bases and J shed 6 bases, with 14 bases lying between them. CDR3 in amino acids: CASSRPPVSNEQFF. CDR3 in DNA: TGTGCCAGCAGTAGGCCGCCAGTGTCCAATGAGCAGTTCTTC.

The CDR3 DNA reads TGTGCCAGCAGTCTCTCCATGGTCCCCTACTACGAGCAGTACTTC. Its translation: CASSLSMVPYYEQYF. This chain connects TRBV7-2 to TRBJ2-7; D is uncertain. Germline V CDR1 and CDR2: SGHTA, FQGNSA. Trimming left V 6 bases short and J 3 bases short, with 18 bases between. The CDR3 is 15 amino acids.

This clonotype was detected a few times. V and J are TRBV9 and TRBJ2-1; TRBD2 aligns across 10 bases. The ends lost 4 bases at V and 6 bases at J; junction bases unmatched: 7. This CDR3 comprises 15 residues. The germline V gene encodes CDR1 SGDLS and CDR2 YYNGEE. The CDR3 region is CASSRLAGVRNEQFF. DNA for the CDR3: TGTGCCAGCAGCCGTCTAGCGGGAGTACGCAATGAGCAGTTCTTC.

This clonotype was recorded a few times. The CDR3 loop is CASSYAGVQETQYF. The CDR3 DNA reads TGTGCCAGCAGTTACGCGGGGGTTCAAGAGACCCAGTACTTC. V usage is TRBV6-5 and J usage is TRBJ2-5; the match to TRBD2 covers 7 bases. The length of the CDR3 is 14 residues. Trimming cost V 2 bases and J 2 bases; bases outside gene matches: 2. Germline V gene lookup returns CDR1 MNHEY and CDR2 SVGAGI.

The rearrangement joins TRBV11-2 to TRBJ2-1, with D tentatively TRBD2 (5 bases). V was cut by 4 bases and J by 7 bases, with 17 bases left in between. The CDR3 has 15 amino acids. Looked up from germline, CDR1 is SGHAT and CDR2 is FQNNGV. The CDR3 DNA sequence: TGTGCCAGCAGCTCCCGGACCCTACGGACTAATGAGCAGTTCTTC. This translates into CASSSRTLRTNEQFF.

The chain combines TRBV19 with TRBJ2-7; 7 bases align to TRBD1. There are 15 residues in the CDR3. The junction had 13 bases not matched to a gene; V was cut back by 6 bases and J by 5 bases. The germline CDR1 and CDR2 sequences are LNHDA and SQIVND (reference sequence). The CDR3 spells CASSRGNSVRDEQYF. DNA of the CDR3: TGTGCCAGTAGCAGGGGGAATTCGGTCCGCGACGAGCAGTACTTC.

There are a few counts of this clonotype. The J gene is TRBJ2-7, the V gene TRBV20-1; D is ambiguous. Trimming shortened V by 8 bases and J by 0 bases, and 17 bases separated the two germline ends. In germline, CDR1 is DFQATT, CDR2 SNEGSKA (reference sequence). This CDR3 is 14 amino acids long. The CDR3 loop reads CSFDQYPSSYEQYF. The CDR3 nucleotides are TGCAGTTTTGATCAGTACCCCTCCTCCTACGAGCAGTACTTC.

This chain connects TRBV25-1 to TRBJ2-7; D is undetermined. Per the germline V gene, CDR1 is MGHDK and CDR2 is SYGVNS. The CDR3 has 11 amino acids. V was shortened by 2 bases and J by 6 bases, with 5 bases between the two germline ends. CDR3 DNA sequence: TGTGCCAGCAGTGAAGGGTTCGAGCAGTACTTC. It codes for CASSEGFEQYF.

The rearrangement joins TRBV13 to TRBJ2-7, with D unclear. CDR1 and CDR2 (germline): PRHDT, FYEKMQ (reference sequence). Deletions cut 2 bases from V and 2 bases from J, with 13 bases between. The CDR3 has 15 amino acids. The CDR3: CASSLNARNPYEQYF. DNA of the CDR3: TGTGCCAGCAGCTTAAATGCGCGGAACCCCTACGAGCAGTACTTC.

This clonotype was found a few times. The V and J genes are TRBV29-1 and TRBJ2-3; the D is unclear. Per germline, CDR1 SQVTM and CDR2 ANQGSEA. The V and J ends lost 3 bases and 6 bases respectively, with 4 bases between them. This CDR3 is 10 amino acids long. The CDR3 protein is CSVDGDTQYF. CDR3 coding DNA: TGCAGCGTTGACGGCGATACGCAGTATTTT.

This clonotype came up a few times. The J gene is TRBJ2-7, the V gene TRBV7-8; D call uncertain. The germline gives CDR1 SGHVS, CDR2 FQNEAQ. The CDR3 runs to 13 residues. V was shortened by 5 bases and J by 7 bases, with 15 bases between the two germline ends. The CDR3 protein is CASSPALPLEQYF. The CDR3, as DNA: TGTGCCAGCAGCCCCGCCTTACCTTTGGAGCAGTACTTC.

At least ten counts were recorded for this clonotype. The chain is built from TRBV5-1 and TRBJ2-4; D is unresolved. The CDR3 extends over 15 amino acids. V was shortened by 2 bases and J by 1 base, with 10 bases between the two germline ends. Germline-derived CDR1 and CDR2 are SGHRS and YFSETQ. The CDR3 sequence: CASSLRNSAKNIQYF. The CDR3 DNA follows: TGCGCCAGCAGCTTACGGAACTCGGCCAAAAACATTCAGTACTTC. Full variable domain (missing parts from reference TRBV5-1 and TRBJ2-4): KAGVTQTPRYLIKTRGQQVTLSCSPISGHRSVSWYQQTPGQGLQFLFEYFSETQRNKGNFPGRFSGRQFSNSRSEMNVSTLELGDSALYLCASSLRNSAKNIQYFGAGTRLSVL.

V usage is TRBV4-1 and J usage is TRBJ2-2, with D unresolved. With 0 bases removed from V and 1 base from J, the gap between germline ends came to 12 bases. The CDR3 has 17 amino acids. The germline gives CDR1 MGHRA, CDR2 YSYEKL. The DNA for the CDR3 is TGCGCCAGCAGCCAAGAGGGGTGGGGAATGAACACCGGGGAGCTGTTTTTT. Translation gives CASSQEGWGMNTGELFF.

This clonotype showed up just a few times. The chain joins TRBV20-1 to TRBJ1-6; D is uncertain. Germline V gene lookup returns CDR1 DFQATT and CDR2 SNEGSKA (reference sequence). V lost 7 bases to trimming and J lost 3 bases, with 7 bases between them. This CDR3 has 12 amino acids. The CDR3 DNA reads as TGCAGTGTACCCGACTATAATTCACCCCTCCACTTT. It is translated as CSVPDYNSPLHF.

This rearrangement joins TRBV18 to TRBJ1-5; D unresolved. This CDR3 region has 13 residues. Trimming pared 3 bases from V and 10 bases from J, leaving 13 bases between. Germline V gene lookup returns CDR1 KGHSH and CDR2 LQKENI. The CDR3 DNA reads as TGTGCCAGCTCACCCTCCATGACTGACCCCCAGCATTTT. As protein: CASSPSMTDPQHF.

This clonotype has just a few counts. The chain links TRBV2 to TRBJ2-2; 9 bases are a match to TRBD1. Germline V gene sequence: CDR1 SNHLY, CDR2 FYNNEI. J was trimmed by 3 bases and V by 6 bases; bases with no gene match: 2. The CDR3 covers 14 residues. CDR3 loop: CASRGQGYTGELFF. CDR3 DNA: TGTGCCAGCAGAGGACAGGGGTACACCGGGGAGCTGTTTTTT.

The sample holds many counts of this clonotype. The rearrangement joins TRBV5-1 to TRBJ2-5; 12 nucleotides align to TRBD2. CDR3 size: 13 residues. V gave up 4 bases and J gave up 7 bases; unmatched junction bases: 2. The V gene's germline CDR1 is SGHRS and CDR2 YFSETQ. This CDR3 is CASSRLAGATQYF. CDR3 coding DNA: TGCGCCAGCAGCAGACTAGCGGGAGCGACCCAGTACTTC.

This chain uses TRBV12-3 or TRBV12-4 with TRBJ1-3; tentatively, D is TRBD1 (6 bases). V was trimmed by 2 bases and J by 4 bases, leaving 9 bases between them. This CDR3 is built from 14 residues. The CDR3 loop reads CASSLRGIGNTIYF. For the CDR3, the DNA is TGTGCCAGCAGTTTAAGGGGGATAGGAAACACCATATATTTT.

The rearrangement joins TRBV20-1 to TRBJ2-1; D is perhaps TRBD2 (6 bases). Germline assignment: CDR1 DFQATT and CDR2 SNEGSKA (reference sequence). The CDR3 covers 12 residues. Trimming shortened V by 5 bases and J by 8 bases, and 13 bases separated the two germline ends. The CDR3 bases are TGCAGTGCTCCGGGAGTCTGGGATGAGCAGTTCTTC. It specifies CSAPGVWDEQFF.